This entry describes one T cell receptor beta chain. Its cognate antigen is unknown. This sample is drawn from a study of OX40 agonist ivuxolimab in advanced cancers. Study details: Cancers in dose escalation were hepatocellular, melanoma, renal cell and head and neck. Allowance was made for prior anti-PD-1, anti-PD-L1 or anti-CTLA-4 therapy, and about 44% had some.

V lost 5 bases, J lost 1 base, and 19 bases lay in between. In germline, CDR1 is PRHDT, CDR2 FYEKMQ (reference sequence). The CDR3 consists of 17 residues. Anyone with autoimmune disease history or systemic immunosuppression was excluded. Notes on the study in general: At 0.1 to 3.0 mg/kg and by week 6, CD4+ and CD8+ T cells in the blood had expanded clonally.

Measured with immunoSEQ multiplex PCR; TCRdb has only the in-frame clones, and not every one. The data hold about 70,000 clones, with approximately 80% observed a single time. Specimen: CD4+ or CD8+ T cells sorted from blood, collected in a trial of the OX40 agonist ivuxolimab. The receptor was derived from an adult with an advanced solid tumor such as melanoma, head and neck, liver or kidney cancer. The chain combines TRBV13 with TRBJ2-3; D might be TRBD2 (5 bases). The CDR3 here is CASSPPWGVHGTDTQYF. The CDR3 nucleotides are TGTGCCAGCAGCCCCCCCTGGGGAGTTCATGGCACAGATACGCAGTATTTT.